This record covers a single T cell receptor beta chain. The antigen is not known. This CDR3 comprises 16 residues. Germline V gives CDR1 SGHTA, CDR2 FQGTGA. V was pared by 2 bases and J by 4 bases, with 7 bases of the junction left unmatched. 5'RACE template switching added a universal primer site and UMIs to TCR cDNA. TCRdb redid the calling of the 5' RACE reads with MiXCR, one entry per CDR3 protein. The sample has some 560,000 distinct CDR3 sequences; roughly a sixth are singletons. This specimen belongs to a study of T cells after yellow fever vaccination. Findings and limits, study-wide: A limited proportion of clonotypes was detected within both the CD4 and CD8 compartments. A large majority of primary-vaccination clones showed up again after the booster (around 95% CD4, around 90% CD8). A faster peak, day 5 versus 15, was reached by the weaker secondary response.

The source was PBMCs, collected about 5 days after the first yellow fever vaccination. The receptor was isolated from a man aged 18 to 30 who received the YFV17D yellow fever vaccine. The chain combines TRBV7-3 with TRBJ2-3; TRBD2 matches 9 bases. The CDR3 sequence: CASSLAGGRLSDTQYF. The CDR3 DNA is TGTGCCAGCAGCTTAGCGGGGGGGCGGCTATCAGATACGCAGTATTTT.